This T cell receptor beta chain was identified during a study of beta chain features in type 1 diabetes. About the research overall: The examined sorted cells totaled some 99 million across samples. Points from the study as a whole: VDJ junctions sequenced from type 1 diabetes patients showed fewer insertions and more deletions. In the patient group, naive, central memory and Treg TCRB repertoires seemed more alike than in the healthy donor group. For Type 1 diabetes patients, all four CD4+ subsets carried TCRB CDR3s that were moderately but significantly shorter.

A single heparinised blood sample, averaging around 120 mL, was obtained per donor. About this clone itself: The antigen is undetermined.

The investigators reverse transcribed all of the isolated RNA, so they sequenced expressed TCRB transcripts. Only in-frame clones appear in the TCRdb table, and some are missing; sequencing was by immunoSEQ multiplex PCR. There are roughly 290,000 clones in the sample; approximately 16% occur only once, and 0.015% to 0.017% lies in the top ten. V lost 8 bases to trimming and J lost 6 bases; unmatched junction nucleotides: 7. The CDR3 is made up of 14 amino acids. Per germline, CDR1 WSHSY and CDR2 SAAADI. Sequenced input: naive CD4+ T cells from blood. The rearrangement joins TRBV10-2 to TRBJ2-2; 9 bases map to TRBD2. The clonotype originates from a man between 18 and 29 years old with type 1 diabetes. This CDR3 reads CASHQREVPGELFF. CDR3 nucleotides: TGCGCCAGCCACCAGCGGGAGGTCCCCGGGGAGCTGTTTTTT.